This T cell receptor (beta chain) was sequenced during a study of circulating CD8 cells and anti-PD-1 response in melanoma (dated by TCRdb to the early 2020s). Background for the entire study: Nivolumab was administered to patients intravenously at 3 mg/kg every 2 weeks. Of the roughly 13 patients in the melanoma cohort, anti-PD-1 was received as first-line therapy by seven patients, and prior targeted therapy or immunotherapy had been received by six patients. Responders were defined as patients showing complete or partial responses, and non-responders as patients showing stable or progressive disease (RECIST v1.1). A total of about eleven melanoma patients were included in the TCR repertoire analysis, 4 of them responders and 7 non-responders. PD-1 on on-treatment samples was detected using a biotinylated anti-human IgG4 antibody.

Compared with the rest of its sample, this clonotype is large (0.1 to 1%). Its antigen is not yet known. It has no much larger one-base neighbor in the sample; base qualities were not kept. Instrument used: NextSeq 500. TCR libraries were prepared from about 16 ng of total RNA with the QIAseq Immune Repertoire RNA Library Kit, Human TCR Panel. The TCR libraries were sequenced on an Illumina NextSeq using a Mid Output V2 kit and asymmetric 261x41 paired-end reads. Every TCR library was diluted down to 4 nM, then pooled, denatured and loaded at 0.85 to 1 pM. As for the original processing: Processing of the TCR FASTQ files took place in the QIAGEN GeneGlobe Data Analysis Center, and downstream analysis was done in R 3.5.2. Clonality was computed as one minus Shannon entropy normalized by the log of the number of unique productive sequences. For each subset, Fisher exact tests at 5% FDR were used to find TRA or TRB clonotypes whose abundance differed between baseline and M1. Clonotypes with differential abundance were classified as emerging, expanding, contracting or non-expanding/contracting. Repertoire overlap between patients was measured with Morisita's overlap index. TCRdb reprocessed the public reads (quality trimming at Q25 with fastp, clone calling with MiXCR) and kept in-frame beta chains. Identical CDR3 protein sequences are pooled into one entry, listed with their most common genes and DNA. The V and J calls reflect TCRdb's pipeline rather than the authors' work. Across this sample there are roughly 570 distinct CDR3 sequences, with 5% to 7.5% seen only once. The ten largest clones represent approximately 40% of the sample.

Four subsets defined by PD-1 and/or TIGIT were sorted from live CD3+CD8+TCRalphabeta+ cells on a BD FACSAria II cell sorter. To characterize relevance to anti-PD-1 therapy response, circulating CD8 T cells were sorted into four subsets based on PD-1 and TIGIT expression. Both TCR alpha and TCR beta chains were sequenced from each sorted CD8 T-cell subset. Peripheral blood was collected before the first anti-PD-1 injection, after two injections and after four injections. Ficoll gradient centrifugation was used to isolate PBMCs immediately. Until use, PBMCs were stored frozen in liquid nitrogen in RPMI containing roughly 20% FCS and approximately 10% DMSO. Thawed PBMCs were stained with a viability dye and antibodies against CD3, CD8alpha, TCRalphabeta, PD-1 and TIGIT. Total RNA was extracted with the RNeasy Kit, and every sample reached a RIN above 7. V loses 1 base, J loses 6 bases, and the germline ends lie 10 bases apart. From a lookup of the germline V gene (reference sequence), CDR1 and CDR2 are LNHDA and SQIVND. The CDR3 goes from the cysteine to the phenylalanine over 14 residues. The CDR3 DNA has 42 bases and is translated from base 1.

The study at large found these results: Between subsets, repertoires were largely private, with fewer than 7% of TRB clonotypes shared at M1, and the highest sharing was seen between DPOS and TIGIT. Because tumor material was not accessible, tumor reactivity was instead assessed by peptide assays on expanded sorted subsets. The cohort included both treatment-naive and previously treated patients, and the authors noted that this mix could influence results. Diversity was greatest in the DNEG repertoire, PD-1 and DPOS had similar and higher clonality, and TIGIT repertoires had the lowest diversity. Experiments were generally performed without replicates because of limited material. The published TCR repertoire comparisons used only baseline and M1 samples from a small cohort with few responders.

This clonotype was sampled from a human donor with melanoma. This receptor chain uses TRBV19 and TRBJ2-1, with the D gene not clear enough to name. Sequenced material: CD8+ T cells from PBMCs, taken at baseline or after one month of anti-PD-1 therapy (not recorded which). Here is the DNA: TGTGCCAGTAGTATAGGTCTGCGGTTCAATGAGCAGTTCTTC. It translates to CASSIGLRFNEQFF.